This T cell receptor (beta chain) emerged from a study of OX40 agonist ivuxolimab in advanced cancers. The study, taken as a whole, reports: In the 0.1-3.0 mg/kg groups, partial responders showed among the lowest expansion. The study observed clonal expansion of CD4+ and CD8+ blood T cells by week 6 at 0.1 to 3.0 mg/kg. Antigens targeted by the expanded peripheral T cells were not determined.

The assay was immunoSEQ multiplex PCR, and TCRdb's table has in-frame clones only and misses some. The table includes 90,000 to 100,000 clones, 75% to 90% detected once. On this clone itself: Its antigen remains unknown.

Germline CDR1 SGDLS, CDR2 YYNGEE. The V gene lost 2 bases and the J gene lost 9 bases, with 21 bases spanning the gap. The CDR3 is made up of 16 amino acids. Material: CD4+ or CD8+ T cells sorted from blood, obtained in a trial of the OX40 agonist ivuxolimab. The sequence derives from an adult with an advanced solid tumor such as melanoma, head and neck, liver or kidney cancer. V usage is TRBV9 and J usage is TRBJ1-5; no reliable D call. The CDR3 coding sequence is TGTGCCAGCAGCGTTCTCCCAGCGGGGAAGAAAGGGCCCCAGCATTTT. Translating it yields CASSVLPAGKKGPQHF.